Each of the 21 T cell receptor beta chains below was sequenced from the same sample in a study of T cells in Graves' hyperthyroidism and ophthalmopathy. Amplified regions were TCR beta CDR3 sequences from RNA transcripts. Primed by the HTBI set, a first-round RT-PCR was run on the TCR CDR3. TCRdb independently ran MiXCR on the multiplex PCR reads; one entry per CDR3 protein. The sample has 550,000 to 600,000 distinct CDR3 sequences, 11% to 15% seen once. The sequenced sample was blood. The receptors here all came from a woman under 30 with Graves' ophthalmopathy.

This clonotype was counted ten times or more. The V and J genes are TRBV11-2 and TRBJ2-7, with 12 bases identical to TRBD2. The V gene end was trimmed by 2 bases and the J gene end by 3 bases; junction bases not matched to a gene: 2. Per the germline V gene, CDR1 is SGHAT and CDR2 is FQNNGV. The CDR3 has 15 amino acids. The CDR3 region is CASSLWTSGIYEQYF. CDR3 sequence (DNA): TGTGCCAGCAGCTTATGGACTAGCGGGATCTACGAGCAGTACTTC.

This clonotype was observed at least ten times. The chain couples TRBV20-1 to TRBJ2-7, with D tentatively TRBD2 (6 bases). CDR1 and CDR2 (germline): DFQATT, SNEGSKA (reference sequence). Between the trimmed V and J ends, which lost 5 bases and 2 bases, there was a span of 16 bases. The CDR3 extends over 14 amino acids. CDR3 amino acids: CSAREWANTYEQYF. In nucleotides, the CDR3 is TGCAGTGCTCGGGAGTGGGCCAACACCTACGAGCAGTACTTC.

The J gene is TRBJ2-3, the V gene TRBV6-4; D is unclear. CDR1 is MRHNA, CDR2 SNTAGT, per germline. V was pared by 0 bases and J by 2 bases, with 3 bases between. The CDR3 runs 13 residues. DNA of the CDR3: TGTGCCAGCAGTGACTCGAACACAGATACGCAGTATTTT. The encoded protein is CASSDSNTDTQYF.

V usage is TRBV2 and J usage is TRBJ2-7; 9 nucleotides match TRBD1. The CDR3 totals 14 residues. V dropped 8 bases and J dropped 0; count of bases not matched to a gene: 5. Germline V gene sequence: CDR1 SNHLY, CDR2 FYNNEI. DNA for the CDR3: TGTGCCAGCGGGGGGACAGGGAACTCCTACGAGCAGTACTTC. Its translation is CASGGTGNSYEQYF. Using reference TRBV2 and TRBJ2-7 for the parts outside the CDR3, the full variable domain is EPEVTQTPSHQVTQMGQEVILRCVPISNHLYFYWYRQILGQKVEFLVSFYNNEISEKSEIFDDQFSVERPDGSNFTLKIRSTKLEDSAMYFCASGGTGNSYEQYFGPGTRLTVT.

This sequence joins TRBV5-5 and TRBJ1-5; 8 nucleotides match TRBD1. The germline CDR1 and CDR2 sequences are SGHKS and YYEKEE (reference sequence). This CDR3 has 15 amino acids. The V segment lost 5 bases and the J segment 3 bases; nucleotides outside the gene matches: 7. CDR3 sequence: CASSTGTGPNQPQHF. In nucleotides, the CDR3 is TGTGCCAGCAGTACCGGGACAGGTCCCAATCAGCCCCAGCATTTT. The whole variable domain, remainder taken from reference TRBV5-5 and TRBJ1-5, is DAGVTQSPTHLIKTRGQQVTLRCSPISGHKSVSWYQQVLGQGPQFIFQYYEKEERGRGNFPDRFSARQFPNYSSELNVNALLLGDSALYLCASSTGTGPNQPQHFGDGTRLSIL.

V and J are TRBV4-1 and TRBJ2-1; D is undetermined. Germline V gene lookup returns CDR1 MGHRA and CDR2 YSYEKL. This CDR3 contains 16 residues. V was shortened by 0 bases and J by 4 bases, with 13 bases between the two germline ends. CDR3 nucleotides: TGCGCCAGCAGCCAAGATAGGCGACATCCTTACAATGAGCAGTTCTTC. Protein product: CASSQDRRHPYNEQFF.

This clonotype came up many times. The CDR3 protein is CAWGYGPNTEAFF. The CDR3 DNA sequence: TGTGCCTGGGGGTATGGGCCGAACACTGAAGCTTTCTTT. V is TRBV30 and J is TRBJ1-1; unclear D gene. Trimming stripped 5 bases from V and 1 base from J, with 11 bases between. CDR1 and CDR2 from the germline V gene are GTSNPN and SVGIG (reference sequence). This CDR3 spans 13 amino acids. The whole variable domain, filled in from reference TRBV30 and TRBJ1-1, reads SQTIHQWPATLVQPVGSPLSLECTVEGTSNPNLYWYRQAAGRGLQLLFYSVGIGQISSEVPQNLSASRPQDRQFILSSKKLLLSDSGFYLCAWGYGPNTEAFFGQGTRLTVV.

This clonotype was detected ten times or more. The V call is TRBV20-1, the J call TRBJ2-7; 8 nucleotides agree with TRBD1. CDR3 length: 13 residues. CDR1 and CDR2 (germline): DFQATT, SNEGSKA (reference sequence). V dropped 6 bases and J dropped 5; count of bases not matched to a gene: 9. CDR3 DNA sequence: TGCAGTGCCCCCAGGACAGGGTTCAACGAGCAGTACTTC. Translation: CSAPRTGFNEQYF.

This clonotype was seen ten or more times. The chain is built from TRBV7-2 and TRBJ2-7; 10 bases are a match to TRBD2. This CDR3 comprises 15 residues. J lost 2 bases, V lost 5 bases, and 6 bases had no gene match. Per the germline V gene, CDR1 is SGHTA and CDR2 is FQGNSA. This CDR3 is CASSTQRGGTYEQYF. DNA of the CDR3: TGTGCCAGCAGCACGCAGCGGGGGGGAACCTACGAGCAGTACTTC.

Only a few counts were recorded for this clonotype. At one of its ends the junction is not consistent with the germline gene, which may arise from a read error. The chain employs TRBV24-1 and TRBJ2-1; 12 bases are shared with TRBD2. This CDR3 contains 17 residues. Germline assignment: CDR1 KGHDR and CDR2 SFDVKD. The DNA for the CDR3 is TGTGCCACCAGTGATTTCGGACTAGCGGGACCCTCCAATGAGCGGTTCTTC. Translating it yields CATSDFGLAGPSNERFF.

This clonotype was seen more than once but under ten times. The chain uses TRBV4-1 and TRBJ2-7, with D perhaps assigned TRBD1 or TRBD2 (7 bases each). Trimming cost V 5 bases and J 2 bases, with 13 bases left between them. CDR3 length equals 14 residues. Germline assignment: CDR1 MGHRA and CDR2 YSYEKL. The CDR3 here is CASSSQGGAYEQYF. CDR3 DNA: TGCGCCAGCAGCTCCCAGGGGGGGGCCTACGAGCAGTACTTC.

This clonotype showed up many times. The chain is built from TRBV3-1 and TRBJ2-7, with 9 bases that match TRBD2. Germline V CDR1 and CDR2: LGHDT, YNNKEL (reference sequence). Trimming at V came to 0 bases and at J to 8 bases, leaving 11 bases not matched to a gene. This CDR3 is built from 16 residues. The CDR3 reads CASSQDYSGSSIKQYF. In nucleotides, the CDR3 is TGTGCCAGCAGCCAAGATTATAGCGGGAGTTCCATCAAGCAGTACTTC.

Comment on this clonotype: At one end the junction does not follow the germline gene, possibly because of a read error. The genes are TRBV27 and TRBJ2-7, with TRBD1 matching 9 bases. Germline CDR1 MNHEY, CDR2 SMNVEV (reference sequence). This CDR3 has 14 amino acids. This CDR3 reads CASGLPGQGYEQYF. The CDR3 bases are TGTGCCAGCGGTTTACCGGGACAGGGATACGAGCAGTACTTC.

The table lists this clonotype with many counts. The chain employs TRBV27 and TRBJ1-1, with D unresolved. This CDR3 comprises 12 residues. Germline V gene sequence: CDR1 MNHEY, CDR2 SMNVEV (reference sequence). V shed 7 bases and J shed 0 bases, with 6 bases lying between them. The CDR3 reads CASKRLNTEAFF. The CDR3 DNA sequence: TGTGCCAGCAAAAGGCTGAACACTGAAGCTTTCTTT.

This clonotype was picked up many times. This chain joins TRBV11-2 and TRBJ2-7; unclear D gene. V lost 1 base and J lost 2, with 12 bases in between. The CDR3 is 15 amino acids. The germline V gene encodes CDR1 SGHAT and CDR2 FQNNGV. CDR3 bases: TGTGCCAGCAGCTTAGTTGTCAACTTTCCCTACGAGCAGTACTTC. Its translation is CASSLVVNFPYEQYF.

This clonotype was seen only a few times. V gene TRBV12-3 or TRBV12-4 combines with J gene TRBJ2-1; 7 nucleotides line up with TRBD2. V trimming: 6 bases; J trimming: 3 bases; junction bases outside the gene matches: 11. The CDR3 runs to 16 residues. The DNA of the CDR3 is TGTGCCAGCAGCCAGACTAGCCTCCGGGTCTACAATGAGCAGTTCTTC. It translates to CASSQTSLRVYNEQFF.

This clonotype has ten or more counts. The CDR3 spells CASSFPIPRRNEQFF. CDR3 nucleotide sequence: TGTGCCAGCAGTTTCCCTATACCTAGGAGAAATGAGCAGTTCTTC. This chain links TRBV6-1 with TRBJ2-1; D unclear. Looked up from germline, CDR1 is MNHNS and CDR2 is SASEGT. The CDR3 is made up of 15 amino acids. V was shortened by 5 bases and J by 7 bases, with 18 bases between the two germline ends.

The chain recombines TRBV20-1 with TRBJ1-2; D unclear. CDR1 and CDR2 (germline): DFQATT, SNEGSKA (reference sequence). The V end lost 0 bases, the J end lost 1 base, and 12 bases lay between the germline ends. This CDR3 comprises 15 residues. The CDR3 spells CSARDIGLINYGYTF. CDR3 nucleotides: TGCAGTGCTAGAGATATAGGATTAATTAACTATGGCTACACCTTC.

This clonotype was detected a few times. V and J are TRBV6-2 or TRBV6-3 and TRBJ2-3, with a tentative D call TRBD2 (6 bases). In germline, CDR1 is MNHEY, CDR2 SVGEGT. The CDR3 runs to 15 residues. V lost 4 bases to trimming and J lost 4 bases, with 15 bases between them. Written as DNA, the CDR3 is TGTGCCAGCAGTTGGAGGGGCAGTGGACCAGATACGCAGTATTTT. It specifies CASSWRGSGPDTQYF.

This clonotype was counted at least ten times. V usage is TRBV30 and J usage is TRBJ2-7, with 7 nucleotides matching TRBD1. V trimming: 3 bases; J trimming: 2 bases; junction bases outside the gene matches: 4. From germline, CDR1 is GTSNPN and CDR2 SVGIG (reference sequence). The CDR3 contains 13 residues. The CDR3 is CAWSIGTAYEQYF. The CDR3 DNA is TGTGCCTGGAGCATCGGGACAGCCTACGAGCAGTACTTC.

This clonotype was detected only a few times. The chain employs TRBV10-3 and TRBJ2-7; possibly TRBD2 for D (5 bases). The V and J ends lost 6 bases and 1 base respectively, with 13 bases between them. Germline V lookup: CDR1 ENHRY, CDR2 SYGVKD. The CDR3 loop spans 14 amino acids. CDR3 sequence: CAISQLGGSYEQYF. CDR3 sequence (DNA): TGTGCCATCAGCCAGCTCGGCGGGTCCTACGAGCAGTACTTC.